These 10 T cell receptor beta chains were all obtained from the same sample, sequenced in a study of T-cell memory formation after mild COVID-19. TCRdb fed the 5' RACE reads into MiXCR, producing one record per CDR3 protein. This table has about 180,000 distinct CDR3 sequences, about 18% appearing once. Sequencing was done on a sample of PBMCs or a T cell subset sorted from them (not recorded which). All receptors come from a man aged 18 to 30 who had mild COVID-19 (a few samples of this study predate the infection). Cell type and time point are not known.

This clonotype came up a few times. The chain recombines TRBV4-2 with TRBJ1-1; tentatively, D is TRBD1 (5 bases). The CDR3 is 16 amino acids. Germline V lookup: CDR1 LGHNA, CDR2 YNFKEQ. The V end lost 1 base, the J end lost 0 bases, and 12 bases lay between the germline ends. CDR3 nucleotides: TGTGCCAGCAGCCAAGGGGGCCAGGGTATGAACACTGAAGCTTTCTTT. This codes for CASSQGGQGMNTEAFF.

This clonotype was seen a few times. The chain links TRBV7-2 to TRBJ2-3, with 11 nucleotides matching TRBD2. The germline V gene encodes CDR1 SGHTA and CDR2 FQGNSA. There are 17 residues in the CDR3. Trimming took 1 base from V and 2 from J; bases not matched to a gene: 5. The CDR3 protein is CASSLDLAGGITDTQYF. As DNA, the CDR3 is TGTGCCAGCAGCTTAGACCTAGCGGGGGGTATCACAGATACGCAGTATTTT.

This chain uses TRBV25-1 with TRBJ2-3; 12 bases match TRBD2. J lost 2 bases, V lost 1 base, and 1 base had no gene match. CDR1 is MGHDK, CDR2 SYGVNS, per germline. The CDR3 covers 16 residues. CDR3 region: CASSESSGGVTDTQYF. CDR3 in DNA: TGTGCCAGCAGTGAATCTAGCGGGGGGGTCACAGATACGCAGTATTTT.

V is TRBV20-1 and J is TRBJ1-3; no clear D gene. Germline-derived CDR1 and CDR2 are DFQATT and SNEGSKA (reference sequence). This CDR3 spans 14 amino acids. Between the trimmed V and J ends, which lost 1 base and 0 bases, there was a span of 7 bases. The CDR3 DNA follows: TGCAGTGCTAGAGGGCAAATCTCTGGAAACACCATATATTTT. As protein: CSARGQISGNTIYF.

This clonotype was counted only a few times. V is TRBV15 and J is TRBJ1-6; D not resolved. The CDR3 consists of 14 residues. The V and J ends lost 0 bases and 14 bases respectively, with 14 bases between them. Germline values: CDR1 LNHNV, CDR2 YYDKDF (reference sequence). In DNA, the CDR3 is TGTGCCACCAGCAGAGAGTCCGGGTACGGGACCCTCCACTTT. Amino acid sequence: CATSRESGYGTLHF.

This clonotype has at least ten counts. The gene calls are TRBV12-3 or TRBV12-4 and TRBJ1-1; D is unresolved. CDR3 length equals 13 residues. Trimming pared 3 bases from V and 2 bases from J, leaving 7 bases between. The DNA for the CDR3 is TGTGCCAGCAGTTTCGGCGGAAACACTGAAGCTTTCTTT. Amino acids: CASSFGGNTEAFF.

The chain joins TRBV6-2 or TRBV6-3 to TRBJ1-5, with D hard to call. This CDR3 is 18 amino acids long. Trimming removed 7 bases at V and 0 bases at J, with 22 bases between. Germline-derived CDR1 and CDR2 are MNHEY and SVGEGT. CDR3 sequence: CASTTRDTRLISNQPQHF. In DNA, the CDR3 is TGTGCCAGCACCACCCGCGACACACGATTAATTAGCAATCAGCCCCAGCATTTT.

V is TRBV28 and J is TRBJ1-5; tentative D call: TRBD1 (6 bases). Per germline, CDR1 MDHEN and CDR2 SYDVKM. The CDR3 length is 11 residues. The ends were cut back, 11 bases at V and 7 bases at J, with 12 bases in the middle. The CDR3 here is CAAQGGQPQHF. CDR3 sequence (DNA): TGTGCCGCGCAAGGGGGACAGCCCCAGCATTTT.

This clonotype was counted ten times or more. The chain couples TRBV3-1 to TRBJ2-1; TRBD1 aligns across 9 bases. The CDR3 has 14 amino acids. Germline CDR1 reads LGHDT; CDR2 reads YNNKEL (reference sequence). V lost 3 bases to trimming and J lost 5 bases; unmatched junction nucleotides: 2. The CDR3 DNA is TGTGCCAGCAGCCAGGACAGGGGCCACAATGAGCAGTTCTTC. This encodes CASSQDRGHNEQFF.

The CDR3 sequence is CASTPRTAGDTQYF. CDR3 nucleotides: TGTGCCAGCACTCCCCGGACTGCCGGAGATACGCAGTATTTT. The V gene is TRBV2, the J gene TRBJ2-3, with D possibly TRBD2 on 5 matching bases. V lost 7 bases, J lost 5 bases, and 16 bases lay in between. The CDR3 sequence is 14 residues long. Germline V gene sequence: CDR1 SNHLY, CDR2 FYNNEI. The whole variable domain, filled in from reference TRBV2 and TRBJ2-3, reads EPEVTQTPSHQVTQMGQEVILRCVPISNHLYFYWYRQILGQKVEFLVSFYNNEISEKSEIFDDQFSVERPDGSNFTLKIRSTKLEDSAMYFCASTPRTAGDTQYFGPGTRLTVL.